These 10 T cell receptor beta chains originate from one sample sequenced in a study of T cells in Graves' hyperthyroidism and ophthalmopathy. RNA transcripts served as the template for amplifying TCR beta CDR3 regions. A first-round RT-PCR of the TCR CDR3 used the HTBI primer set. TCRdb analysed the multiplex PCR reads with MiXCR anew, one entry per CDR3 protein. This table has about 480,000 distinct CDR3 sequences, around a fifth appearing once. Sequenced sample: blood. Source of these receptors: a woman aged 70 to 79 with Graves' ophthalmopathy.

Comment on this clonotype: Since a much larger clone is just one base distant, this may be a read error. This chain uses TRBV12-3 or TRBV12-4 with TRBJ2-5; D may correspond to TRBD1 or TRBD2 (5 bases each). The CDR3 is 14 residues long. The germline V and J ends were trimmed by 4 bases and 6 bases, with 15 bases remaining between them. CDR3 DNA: TGTGCCAGCAGTTCAGAAGGGTGGGGGAAGACCCAGTACTTC. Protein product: CASSSEGWGKTQYF.

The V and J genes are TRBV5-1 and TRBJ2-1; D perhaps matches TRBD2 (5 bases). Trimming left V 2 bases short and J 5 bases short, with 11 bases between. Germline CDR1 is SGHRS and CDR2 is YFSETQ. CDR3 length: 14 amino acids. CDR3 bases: TGCGCCAGCAGCTTATGGGCCGGGAACAATGAGCAGTTCTTC. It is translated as CASSLWAGNNEQFF.

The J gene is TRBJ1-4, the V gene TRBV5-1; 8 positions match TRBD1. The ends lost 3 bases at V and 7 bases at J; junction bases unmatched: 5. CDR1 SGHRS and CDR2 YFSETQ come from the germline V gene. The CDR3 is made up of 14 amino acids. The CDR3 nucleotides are TGCGCCAGCAGCTCGGGGACAGGTAGTGAAAAACTGTTTTTT. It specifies CASSSGTGSEKLFF.

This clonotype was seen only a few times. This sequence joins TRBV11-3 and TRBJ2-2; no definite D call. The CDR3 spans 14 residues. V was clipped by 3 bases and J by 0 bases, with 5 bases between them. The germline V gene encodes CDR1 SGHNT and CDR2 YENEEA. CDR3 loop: CASSLSPNTGELFF. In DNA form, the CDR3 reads TGTGCCAGCAGCTTGTCCCCGAACACCGGGGAGCTGTTTTTT.

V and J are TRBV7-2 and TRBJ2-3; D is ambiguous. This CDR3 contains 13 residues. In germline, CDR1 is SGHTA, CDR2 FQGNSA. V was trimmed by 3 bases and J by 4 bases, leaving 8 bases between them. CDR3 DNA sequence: TGTGCCAGCAGCTTTGGACGGGCAGATACGCAGTATTTT. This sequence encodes CASSFGRADTQYF.

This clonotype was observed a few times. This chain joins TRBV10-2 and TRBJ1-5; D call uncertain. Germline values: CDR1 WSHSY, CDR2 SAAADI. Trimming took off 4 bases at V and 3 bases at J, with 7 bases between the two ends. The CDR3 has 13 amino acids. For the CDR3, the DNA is TGCGCCAGCAGTGGATTGAACAATCAGCCCCAGCATTTT. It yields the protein CASSGLNNQPQHF.

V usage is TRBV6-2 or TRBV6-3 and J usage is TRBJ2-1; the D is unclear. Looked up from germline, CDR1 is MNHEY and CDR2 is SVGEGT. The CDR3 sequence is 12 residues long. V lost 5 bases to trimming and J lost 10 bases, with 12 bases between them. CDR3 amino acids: CASSRTEEEQFF. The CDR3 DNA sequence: TGTGCCAGCAGTCGGACCGAAGAAGAGCAGTTCTTC.

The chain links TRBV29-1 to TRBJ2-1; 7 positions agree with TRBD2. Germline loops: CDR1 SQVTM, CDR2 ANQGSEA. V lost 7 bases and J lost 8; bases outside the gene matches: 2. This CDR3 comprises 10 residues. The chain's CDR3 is CSGGGDEQFF. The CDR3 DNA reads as TGCAGCGGGGGGGGTGATGAGCAGTTCTTC.

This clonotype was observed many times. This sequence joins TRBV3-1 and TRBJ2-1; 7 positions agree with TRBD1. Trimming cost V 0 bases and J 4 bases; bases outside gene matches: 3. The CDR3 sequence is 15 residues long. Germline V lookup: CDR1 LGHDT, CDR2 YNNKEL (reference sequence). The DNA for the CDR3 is TGTGCCAGCAGCCAAGAAGGGGGCCCGTACAATGAGCAGTTCTTC. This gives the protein CASSQEGGPYNEQFF.

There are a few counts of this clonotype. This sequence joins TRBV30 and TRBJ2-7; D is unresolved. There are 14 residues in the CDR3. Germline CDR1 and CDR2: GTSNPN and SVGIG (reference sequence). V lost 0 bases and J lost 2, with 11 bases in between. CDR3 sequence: CAWSVPNNPYEQYF. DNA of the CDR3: TGTGCCTGGAGTGTACCGAATAACCCCTACGAGCAGTACTTC.